Following are 5 T cell receptor beta chains from one sample sequenced in a study of CD8 T cells in Susac syndrome. The RNA input was about 0.45 to 1 ug, and it was reverse transcribed with random hexamers. TCRdb reprocessed the immunoSEQ multiplex PCR reads with MiXCR, giving one entry per CDR3 protein. The sample lists 100,000 to 150,000 distinct CDR3 sequences; over 80% were seen once. Sequenced material: CD8+ T cells from PBMCs. The receptors were sampled from a human donor with multiple sclerosis.

V usage is TRBV9 and J usage is TRBJ2-1, with D perhaps matching TRBD2 (6 bases). There are 13 residues in the CDR3. V was shortened by 0 bases and J by 8 bases, with 9 bases between the two germline ends. CDR1 and CDR2 (germline): SGDLS, YYNGEE. This CDR3 reads CASSVGLVDEQFF. As DNA, the CDR3 is TGTGCCAGCAGCGTAGGACTAGTCGATGAGCAGTTCTTC. Looking up the rest from reference TRBV9 and TRBJ2-1 gives the full variable domain: DSGVTQTPKHLITATGQRVTLRCSPRSGDLSVYWYQQSLDQGLQFLIQYYNGEERAKGNILERFSAQQFPDLHSELNLSSLELGDSALYFCASSVGLVDEQFFGPGTRLTVL.

Only a few counts were recorded for this clonotype. The chain joins TRBV6-2 or TRBV6-3 to TRBJ2-3; 9 bases are shared with TRBD1. J was trimmed by 5 bases and V by 0 bases; bases with no gene match: 9. This CDR3 contains 17 residues. Germline lookup yields CDR1 MNHEY and CDR2 SVGEGT. CDR3 amino acids: CASSYSRDRELRDTQYF. In DNA form, the CDR3 reads TGTGCCAGCAGTTACTCCCGGGACAGGGAATTGAGAGATACGCAGTATTTT.

The chain joins TRBV5-1 to TRBJ1-1, with a tentative D call TRBD1 (5 bases). Between the trimmed V and J ends, which lost 6 bases and 4 bases, there was a span of 10 bases. Per germline, CDR1 SGHRS and CDR2 YFSETQ. This CDR3 spans 12 amino acids. CDR3 sequence reads: CASKLGATEAFF. CDR3 bases: TGCGCCAGCAAACTAGGGGCCACTGAAGCTTTCTTT. Using reference TRBV5-1 and TRBJ1-1 for the parts outside the CDR3, the full variable domain is KAGVTQTPRYLIKTRGQQVTLSCSPISGHRSVSWYQQTPGQGLQFLFEYFSETQRNKGNFPGRFSGRQFSNSRSEMNVSTLELGDSALYLCASKLGATEAFFGQGTRLTVV.

This clonotype appeared a single time. V usage is TRBV30 and J usage is TRBJ1-1, with D hard to call. The germline V gene has CDR1 GTSNPN and CDR2 SVGIG (reference sequence). The CDR3 loop spans 13 amino acids. Trimming removed 1 base from V and 4 bases from J, with 10 bases in between. CDR3 amino acids: CAWSEPPFTEAFF. The CDR3 nucleotides read TGTGCCTGGAGTGAACCCCCGTTCACTGAAGCTTTCTTT.

This clonotype has a single count. The rearrangement links TRBV27 to TRBJ2-1; 8 positions match TRBD2. Germline loops: CDR1 MNHEY, CDR2 SMNVEV (reference sequence). The V and J ends lost 3 bases and 10 bases, in that order; junction bases with no gene match: 2. This CDR3 has 12 amino acids. The CDR3 sequence is CASSLIAGEQFF. The CDR3, as DNA: TGTGCCAGCAGTTTGATAGCGGGGGAGCAGTTCTTC.